The following is a T cell receptor beta chain sequence with its context. Antigen: not known. The sample originates from a study of molecular identifiers for immune sequencing clone quantification. For the study at large: Naive CD8 cell RNA, from roughly 18,000 or 92,000 cells, was split five ways in replicates, with four sequenced.

In TCRdb, the PCR reads were re-called with MiXCR into one record per CDR3 protein. The sample consists of more than 250,000 distinct CDR3 sequences, over 20% of them appearing once. V lost 7 bases and J lost 5, with 12 bases in between. The CDR3 extends over 12 amino acids. Study-level findings and limits: Clones that had above 20 RNA copies took up over 97% of effector molecules but under 1% in naive cells. Among 800,000 to 1,000,000 naive cells, spiked Jurkat TCR RNA from a single cell was reportedly detectable.

The sample comprised naive CD8+ T cells from blood, with Jurkat cell RNA spiked in. This sample's subset: FACS-sorted CD8+CD4-CCR7+CD45RA+ naive T cells. The chain is built from TRBV12-3 or TRBV12-4 and TRBJ2-7; a weak D match, TRBD2 (5 bases). The receptor's source is a human donor in good health. Some libraries in this study had Jurkat cell RNA spiked in. The chain's CDR3 is CASNLPGNEQYF. In nucleotides, the CDR3 is TGTGCCAGCAACCTACCGGGGAACGAGCAGTACTTC.